This T cell receptor (beta chain) comes out of a study of blood T cell repertoires in COVID-19. Germline trimming cut 7 bases from V and 7 bases from J; bases unmatched to any gene: 3. The germline V gene encodes CDR1 LNHDA and CDR2 SQIVND (reference sequence). CDR3 length: 12 residues. Patients of the Seattle cohort, enrolled during active infection, were followed longitudinally. Data came from immunoSEQ multiplex PCR; TCRdb stores just in-frame clones and leaves some out. The sample lists 200,000 to 300,000 clones; 85% to 90% were seen once. The chain recombines TRBV19 with TRBJ1-4; TRBD1 aligns across 7 bases. The source is a woman aged 55-70 years with COVID-19, enrolled during active disease. Sequenced: peripheral blood. In nucleotides, the CDR3 is TGTGCCAGTAACAGGGGAGTTGAAAAACTGTTTTTT. As protein: CASNRGVEKLFF.